The subject of this entry is one T cell receptor (beta chain). Its matching antigen is unknown. The data were obtained in a study of T cell responses to AZD1222 COVID-19 vaccine. Findings and limits, study-wide: Baseline serology detected seropositivity in only five or six AZD1222 recipients.

Second doses at about 4 or about 12 weeks were pooled. Deletions cut 3 bases from V and 0 bases from J, with 8 bases between. CDR3 length: 14 residues. CDR1 and CDR2 from the germline V gene are SGHTA and FQGNSA. TCRdb's copy holds only in-frame clones and misses some; the assay was immunoSEQ multiplex PCR. The table records about 110,000 clones, around nine tenths of them present only once. The specimen was peripheral blood, collected 28 days after the second AZD1222 dose. This chain uses TRBV7-2 with TRBJ2-5, with no clear D. This receptor was obtained from an adult who received the AZD1222 COVID-19 vaccine. The DNA of the CDR3 is TGTGCCAGCAGCTTTAGGGCGTACCAAGAGACCCAGTACTTC. It yields the protein CASSFRAYQETQYF.